Below, 15 T cell receptor beta chains from the same sample are listed, as sequenced in a study of blood T cell repertoires in COVID-19. This table comes from immunoSEQ multiplex PCR, and its TCRdb copy is limited to in-frame clones, with some not included. The sample has some 190,000 clones, 70% to 90% seen once; the top ten hold around 1.1%. The material sequenced was peripheral blood. These receptors were taken from a man between 25 and 39 years old with acute or convalescent COVID-19.

The chain carries TRBV28 and TRBJ1-5; D gene unclear. The germline CDR1 and CDR2 sequences are MDHEN and SYDVKM. The V end lost 2 bases, the J end lost 5 bases, and 10 bases lay between the germline ends. CDR3 length: 14 amino acids. The CDR3 here is CASSLRRGYQPQHF. CDR3 bases: TGTGCCAGCAGTTTACGACGGGGTTATCAGCCCCAGCATTTT.

This clone was seen only a few times. This chain links TRBV5-1 with TRBJ1-6; possible D gene TRBD1, 5 bases. The germline CDR1 and CDR2 sequences are SGHRS and YFSETQ. There are 14 residues in the CDR3. V was trimmed by 4 bases and J by 10 bases, leaving 15 bases between them. CDR3 loop: CASSRAGRGSPLHF. CDR3 nucleotides: TGCGCCAGCAGCCGGGCAGGGAGGGGATCACCCCTCCACTTT.

The chain combines TRBV11-3 with TRBJ1-1, with D unresolved. CDR3 size: 12 residues. CDR1 is SGHNT, CDR2 YENEEA, per germline. V was cut by 7 bases and J by 3 bases, with 9 bases left in between. In DNA form, the CDR3 reads TGTGCCAGCACCCCGGGGTACACTGAAGCTTTCTTT. This sequence encodes CASTPGYTEAFF. Complete variable domain (other parts from reference TRBV11-3 and TRBJ1-1): EAGVVQSPRYKIIEKKQPVAFWCNPISGHNTLYWYLQNLGQGPELLIRYENEEAVDDSQLPKDRFSAERLKGVDSTLKIQPAELGDSAVYLCASTPGYTEAFFGQGTRLTVV.

This chain links TRBV5-6 with TRBJ1-4; a weak D match, TRBD1 (6 bases). Germline CDR1 reads SGHDT; CDR2 reads YYEEEE. V lost 7 bases to trimming and J lost 3 bases, with 13 bases between them. The CDR3 loop spans 14 amino acids. CDR3 sequence (DNA): TGTGCCAGCTCCCGGGGGGCACCTAATGAAAAACTGTTTTTT. Amino acid sequence: CASSRGAPNEKLFF.

Regarding this clone: Other DNA sequences in the sample encode the same CDR3. J is TRBJ2-5 and V is TRBV18; D possibly corresponds to TRBD1 (6 bases). The CDR3 has 13 amino acids. V dropped 1 base and J dropped 5 bases, with 8 bases sitting between them. Germline V gene data show CDR1 as KGHSH and CDR2 as LQKENI. DNA of the CDR3: TGTGCCAGCTCACCACGGCAGGGGGAGACCCAGTACTTC. Its translation is CASSPRQGETQYF.

This sequence joins TRBV19 and TRBJ2-7; 8 nucleotides match TRBD2. Germline V gene lookup returns CDR1 LNHDA and CDR2 SQIVND (reference sequence). With 5 bases clipped from V and 2 bases from J, the junction kept 11 bases outside the gene matches. CDR3 length: 16 amino acids. The CDR3 nucleotides are TGTGCCAGTAGTCCTCTAAGTAGCGGGAATGCCTACGAGCAGTACTTC. It yields the protein CASSPLSSGNAYEQYF.

V and J are TRBV2 and TRBJ1-5; 9 bases are shared with TRBD1. The junction had 12 bases not matched to a gene; V was cut back by 8 bases and J by 7 bases. Germline V gene lookup returns CDR1 SNHLY and CDR2 FYNNEI. This CDR3 is built from 15 residues. The CDR3 here is CASGDRQGGRQPQHF. The CDR3 DNA follows: TGTGCCAGCGGGGACCGACAGGGGGGACGGCAGCCCCAGCATTTT.

The chain carries TRBV6-5 and TRBJ2-4, with 8 positions matching TRBD1. CDR1 and CDR2 from the germline V gene are MNHEY and SVGAGI. With 5 bases clipped from V and 6 bases from J, the junction kept 9 bases outside the gene matches. This CDR3 contains 15 residues. The CDR3 sequence is CASSPSTGVGNIQYF. The CDR3 nucleotides read TGTGCCAGCAGTCCTTCGACAGGGGTCGGAAACATTCAGTACTTC.

The chain recombines TRBV5-5 with TRBJ1-1, with D uncertain. Trimming removed 1 base at V and 1 base at J, with 11 bases between. The CDR3 length is 15 residues. Germline CDR1 reads SGHKS; CDR2 reads YYEKEE (reference sequence). CDR3 residues: CASSLRPESNTEAFF. The CDR3 region has the DNA TGTGCCAGCAGCTTGCGCCCGGAGTCGAACACTGAAGCTTTCTTT.

V usage is TRBV12-3 or TRBV12-4 and J usage is TRBJ2-1; 7 positions agree with TRBD1. The J segment lost 8 bases and the V segment lost 6 bases, leaving 4 bases of the junction unmatched. This CDR3 has 12 residues. CDR3 region: CASSLQGDEQFF. In DNA, the CDR3 is TGTGCCAGCAGCCTCCAGGGGGATGAGCAGTTCTTC.

This chain uses TRBV2 with TRBJ2-2; D ambiguous. The V end was cut by 7 bases, the J end by 0 bases, with 6 bases between. The CDR3 sequence is 13 residues long. CDR1 is SNHLY and CDR2 is FYNNEI in the germline V gene. As DNA, the CDR3 is TGTGCCAGCAACCCAGCGAACACCGGGGAGCTGTTTTTT. Its translation is CASNPANTGELFF.

The rearrangement links TRBV10-3 to TRBJ2-5; TRBD2 agrees at 11 bases. This CDR3 has 15 amino acids. J lost 5 bases, V lost 2 bases, and 4 bases had no gene match. Germline assignment: CDR1 ENHRY and CDR2 SYGVKD. CDR3 sequence reads: CAISEPSGRHETQYF. For the CDR3, the DNA is TGTGCCATCAGTGAGCCTAGCGGGAGGCACGAGACCCAGTACTTC.

The rearrangement joins TRBV7-8 to TRBJ1-1; D uncertain. The V and J ends lost 1 base and 1 base respectively, with 10 bases between them. Germline CDR1 reads SGHVS; CDR2 reads FQNEAQ. CDR3 length: 15 amino acids. CDR3 loop: CASSLGLTSNTEAFF. The CDR3 nucleotides read TGTGCCAGCAGCTTAGGACTGACTTCGAACACTGAAGCTTTCTTT.

This clone occurred a few times. The chain joins TRBV19 to TRBJ1-2, with D tentatively TRBD1 (6 bases). The CDR3 has 14 residues. V lost 1 base and J 4 bases, leaving 10 bases between the germline ends. The germline CDR1 and CDR2 sequences are LNHDA and SQIVND (reference sequence). The CDR3: CASSIGGTPYGYTF. CDR3 DNA sequence: TGTGCCAGTAGTATAGGGGGGACACCCTATGGCTACACCTTC. The complete variable domain, with remaining parts taken from reference TRBV19 and TRBJ1-2, reads DGGITQSPKYLFRKEGQNVTLSCEQNLNHDAMYWYRQDPGQGLRLIYYSQIVNDFQKGDIAEGYSVSREKKESFPLTVTSAQKNPTAFYLCASSIGGTPYGYTFGSGTRLTVV.

The chain recombines TRBV3-1 (or the pseudogene TRBV3-2) with TRBJ2-7, with D perhaps TRBD1 (6 bases). Germline V gene data show CDR1 as LGHDT and CDR2 as YNNKEL (reference sequence). Between the trimmed V and J ends, which lost 4 bases and 4 bases, there was a span of 17 bases. The CDR3 contains 15 residues. The CDR3 nucleotides are TGTGCCAGCAGCCCAGTACCGGGACACATTTACGAGCAGTACTTC. The encoded protein is CASSPVPGHIYEQYF.